Sequencing of this T cell receptor beta chain was carried out in a study of blood T cells in healthy people across ages. The CDR3 is made up of 14 amino acids. CDR1 and CDR2 (germline): KGHSH, LQKENI. V gave up 3 bases and J gave up 5 bases, with 13 bases separating them. Primed by a sample-barcoded 5' primer and a J-beta primer mix, a second PCR proceeded for 7 to 11 cycles. One entry per CDR3 protein, called by TCRdb with MiXCR from the 5' RACE reads. The table lists under 800,000 distinct CDR3 sequences, around a fifth of them singletons, with 3% to 4.5% in the top ten. What was sequenced was blood. The rearrangement links TRBV18 to TRBJ2-5; D gene unclear. The source of this sequence is a man aged 65 to 79 in good health. In DNA, the CDR3 is TGTGCCAGCTCACCGGGTCCATCTAGGGAGACCCAGTACTTC. This translates into CASSPGPSRETQYF.